This TCR beta chain was found in a study of brain T cells in children with intractable seizures. Study results and caveats: Patients' HCMV serostatus was unknown; virus specificity rests on CDR3 similarity alone. Pre-surgery blood may have been undersampled, hiding some clones.

About this clone itself: Its target is not known.

Sample time point: blood from clinic visit 5 months post-surgery; TSC patient then seizure free. Sequencing was limited to surgery cases with top T cell transcript signatures in brain tissue. Patients received at least one anti-epileptic drug before surgery. The method was immunoSEQ multiplex PCR; TCRdb's version includes in-frame clones alone and lacks a portion of them. The sample has a few hundred thousand clones; about 93% are singletons. This CDR3 comprises 15 residues. The germline V and J ends were trimmed by 5 bases and 8 bases, with 18 bases remaining between them. CDR1 LNHDA and CDR2 SQIVND come from the germline V gene (reference sequence).

The J gene is TRBJ1-4, the V gene TRBV19, with D maybe TRBD1 (5 bases). The TCR originated in a boy in the first two years of life with tuberous sclerosis and intractable seizures. The specimen comprised peripheral blood, sampled about 5 months after surgery. The CDR3 DNA follows: TGTGCCAGTAGTTATGACAGTGCGGGGGACGAAAAACTGTTTTTT. This encodes CASSYDSAGDEKLFF.